This TCR beta chain was captured by sequencing in a study of radiation and T cells in renal cell carcinoma. General study findings and limits: Baseline intratumoral clonotype presence is unknown without pretreatment biopsies.

The sample's time point: blood 4 weeks post-SBRT, at nephrectomy. This sample's treatment: 15 Gy SBRT to primary tumor, nephrectomy 4 weeks later. Sequenced by immunoSEQ multiplex PCR; TCRdb stores in-frame clones only, minus some. The data hold about 86,000 clones, with around four fifths observed a single time. This clone was observed once. Its specificity is unknown. V lost 0 bases to trimming and J lost 0 bases; unmatched junction nucleotides: 4. The germline gives CDR1 SGHRS, CDR2 YFSETQ. CDR3 length: 16 residues. The source material was blood, sampled from a patient whose treatment included radiotherapy and nephrectomy. The TCR was taken from a man in his forties or fifties with renal cell carcinoma. The chain joins TRBV5-1 to TRBJ2-3; 7 bases align to TRBD2. Here the CDR3 DNA reads TGCGCCAGCAGCTTGGGTTTTAGCGGGAGCACAGATACGCAGTATTTT. Residues: CASSLGFSGSTDTQYF. The entire variable domain, with the rest obtained from reference TRBV5-1 and TRBJ2-3, is as follows: KAGVTQTPRYLIKTRGQQVTLSCSPISGHRSVSWYQQTPGQGLQFLFEYFSETQRNKGNFPGRFSGRQFSNSRSEMNVSTLELGDSALYLCASSLGFSGSTDTQYFGPGTRLTVL.